A selection of T cell receptor beta chains follows, all from one sample in a study of T cells in Graves' hyperthyroidism and ophthalmopathy. In TCRdb, the multiplex PCR reads were re-called with MiXCR into one record per CDR3 protein. The sample gives under 400,000 distinct CDR3 sequences, 13% of which show up once; 9.2% is in the top ten. The sample was blood. The receptor set was obtained from a woman under 30 with Graves' hyperthyroidism. Both conserved end residues are part of each CDR3. The D gene is left open where the match is weak. Not all rows give a size; the values are once, few, many and, for expanded clones, a class.

V gene: TRBV20-1; D gene: TRBD1; CDR3 length: 14; J gene: TRBJ1-2; clone size: -; CDR3 protein: CSASPDRAGYGYTF; CDR3 DNA: TGCAGTGCTAGCCCAGACAGGGCTGGCTATGGCTACACCTTC
V gene: TRBV7-9; D gene: TRBD2; CDR3 length: 14; J gene: TRBJ2-7; clone size: many; CDR3 protein: CASSLGAGLYEQYF; CDR3 DNA: TGTGCCAGCAGCTTAGGAGCGGGACTCTACGAGCAGTACTTC
V gene: TRBV15; D gene: TRBD2; CDR3 length: 12; J gene: TRBJ2-3; clone size: few; CDR3 protein: CATGRAKDTQYF; CDR3 DNA: TGTGCCACCGGGAGGGCGAAAGATACGCAGTATTTT
V gene: TRBV7-2; D gene: -; CDR3 length: 14; J gene: TRBJ1-2; clone size: many; CDR3 protein: CASSPGLASDGYTF; CDR3 DNA: TGTGCCAGCAGCCCAGGGTTGGCTAGCGATGGCTACACCTTC
V gene: TRBV3-1; D gene: -; CDR3 length: 15; J gene: TRBJ2-2; clone size: many; CDR3 protein: CASSQDTGLTGELFF; CDR3 DNA: TGTGCCAGCAGCCAAGATACAGGGTTGACCGGGGAGCTGTTTTTT
V gene: TRBV28; D gene: -; CDR3 length: 15; J gene: TRBJ1-3; clone size: many; CDR3 protein: CATLRAGASGNTIYF; CDR3 DNA: TGTGCCACGCTAAGAGCAGGGGCCTCTGGAAACACCATATATTTT
V gene: TRBV20-1; D gene: -; CDR3 length: 13; J gene: TRBJ1-2; clone size: -; CDR3 protein: CSAAGTSDYGYTF; CDR3 DNA: TGCAGTGCGGCCGGGACCTCCGACTATGGCTACACCTTC
V gene: TRBV28; D gene: TRBD1; CDR3 length: 14; J gene: TRBJ2-7; clone size: many; CDR3 protein: CASSLSDRVYEQYF; CDR3 DNA: TGTGCCAGCAGTTTATCGGACAGGGTCTACGAGCAGTACTTC
V gene: TRBV15; D gene: -; CDR3 length: 15; J gene: TRBJ2-7; clone size: few; CDR3 protein: CATSRDRTSDNEQYF; CDR3 DNA: TGTGCCACCAGCAGAGATCGGACATCTGACAACGAGCAGTACTTC
V gene: TRBV10-2; D gene: TRBD1; CDR3 length: 15; J gene: TRBJ1-5; clone size: many; CDR3 protein: CARLTGTVSNQPQHF; CDR3 DNA: TGCGCCAGACTTACCGGGACAGTTAGCAATCAGCCCCAGCATTTT
V gene: TRBV5-1; D gene: -; CDR3 length: 14; J gene: TRBJ2-7; clone size: many; CDR3 protein: CASSWRQESYEQYF; CDR3 DNA: TGCGCCAGCAGCTGGCGACAGGAATCCTACGAGCAGTACTTC
V gene: TRBV5-6; D gene: TRBD1; CDR3 length: 16; J gene: TRBJ2-2; clone size: -; CDR3 protein: CVSSPSTGGVGGELFF; CDR3 DNA: TGTGTCAGCAGCCCCTCAACAGGGGGCGTCGGCGGGGAGCTGTTTTTT
V gene: TRBV18; D gene: -; CDR3 length: 15; J gene: TRBJ1-2; clone size: many; CDR3 protein: CASSPSRVNNYGYTF; CDR3 DNA: TGTGCCAGCTCACCATCTCGGGTGAATAACTATGGCTACACCTTC
V gene: TRBV18; D gene: -; CDR3 length: 15; J gene: TRBJ1-1; clone size: -; CDR3 protein: CASSPPLGYRTEAFF; CDR3 DNA: TGTGCCAGCTCACCACCGTTGGGGTATCGCACTGAAGCTTTCTTT
V gene: TRBV27; D gene: -; CDR3 length: 13; J gene: TRBJ2-5; clone size: many; CDR3 protein: CASSFVPGETQYF; CDR3 DNA: TGTGCCAGCAGTTTCGTGCCGGGGGAGACCCAGTACTTC
V gene: TRBV19; D gene: -; CDR3 length: 14; J gene: TRBJ1-4; clone size: few; CDR3 protein: CASKGEGLSEKLFF; CDR3 DNA: TGTGCCAGTAAAGGTGAAGGGCTAAGTGAAAAACTGTTTTTT
V gene: TRBV7-6; D gene: -; CDR3 length: 14; J gene: TRBJ2-3; clone size: many; CDR3 protein: CASSSRLSTDTQYF; CDR3 DNA: TGTGCCAGCAGCTCGCGCTTGAGCACAGATACGCAGTATTTT
V gene: TRBV11-2; D gene: TRBD1; CDR3 length: 14; J gene: TRBJ2-3; clone size: many; CDR3 protein: CASSPGQGTDTQYF; CDR3 DNA: TGTGCCAGCAGCCCGGGACAGGGCACAGATACGCAGTATTTT
V gene: TRBV6-2/TRBV6-3; D gene: TRBD2; CDR3 length: 15; J gene: TRBJ2-5; clone size: many; CDR3 protein: CASSYSTSGRETQYF; CDR3 DNA: TGTGCCAGCAGTTACTCGACCAGCGGGAGAGAGACCCAGTACTTC